This TCR beta chain was obtained from a study of blood T cell repertoires in COVID-19. Overall study context: From the United States, Italy and Spain came samples of acute and convalescent COVID-19. Sources were T cells, B-cell-depleted T cells, or PBMCs; the material itself was cDNA or gDNA.

This CDR3 has 14 amino acids. The ends lost 6 bases at V and 3 bases at J; junction bases unmatched: 3. Germline V lookup: CDR1 SNHLY, CDR2 FYNNEI. Sequencing used immunoSEQ multiplex PCR; TCRdb keeps in-frame clones, though not all of them. The table includes around 86,000 clones, more than 80% detected once. The TCR sequence derives from a human donor in a cohort sampled during active COVID-19. The V call is TRBV2, the J call TRBJ2-1; 9 bases align to TRBD1. Sequenced material: peripheral blood. In DNA, the CDR3 is TGTGCCAGCAGCACGGACAGGGGCTACAATGAGCAGTTCTTC. This translates into CASSTDRGYNEQFF.